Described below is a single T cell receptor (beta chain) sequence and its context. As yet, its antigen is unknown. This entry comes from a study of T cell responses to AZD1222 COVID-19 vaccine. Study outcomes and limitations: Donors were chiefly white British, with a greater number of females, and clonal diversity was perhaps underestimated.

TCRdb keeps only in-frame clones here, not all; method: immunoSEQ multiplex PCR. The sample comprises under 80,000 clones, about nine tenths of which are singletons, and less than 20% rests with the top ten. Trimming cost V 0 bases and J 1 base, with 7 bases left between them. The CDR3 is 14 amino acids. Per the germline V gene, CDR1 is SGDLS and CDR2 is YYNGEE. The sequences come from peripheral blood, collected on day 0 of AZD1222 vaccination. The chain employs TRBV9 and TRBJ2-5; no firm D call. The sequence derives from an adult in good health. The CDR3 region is CASSVGSLQETQYF. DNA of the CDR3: TGTGCCAGCAGCGTAGGCTCCCTCCAAGAGACCCAGTACTTC.